This T cell receptor beta chain was obtained from a study of blood T cell repertoires in COVID-19. On the study more broadly: Whether acute or convalescent, the COVID-19 samples came from the United States, Italy and Spain.

Trimming stripped 4 bases from V and 0 bases from J, with 14 bases between. The CDR3 consists of 16 residues. Germline CDR1 reads SGHNT; CDR2 reads YYREEE (reference sequence). Generated by immunoSEQ multiplex PCR, the TCRdb table keeps only in-frame clones and is missing some. The sample gives some 150,000 clones, about 79% of which show up once; approximately 9.2% is in the top ten. Two negative PCRs, clearance, or symptom resolution were required of recovered Cohort 3 donors. Sequenced: PBMCs or T cells enriched from blood (not recorded which). This sequence was found in a man in his forties or fifties who had recovered from COVID-19. The chain links TRBV5-4 to TRBJ2-1; the D gene is possibly TRBD2 (6 bases). The CDR3 region has the DNA TGTGCCAGCAGCCCAACGCGGGGCATCTCCTACAATGAGCAGTTCTTC. Its protein product is CASSPTRGISYNEQFF.